Listed below are T cell receptor beta chains from one sample, sequenced in a study of regulatory T cells in long-lasting Graves disease. From the multiplex PCR reads, TCRdb called clonotypes with MiXCR, one entry per CDR3 protein. This table holds about 450,000 distinct CDR3 sequences, roughly 15% found once. This sample was also put to use in a study of T cells in Graves' hyperthyroidism and ophthalmopathy.

The sequenced sample was peripheral blood mononuclear cells (PBMCs), obtained at new diagnosis, from a patient treated with antithyroid drugs. These receptors originate from a woman aged 45-65 years with Graves disease. CDR3s include the opening cysteine and the closing phenylalanine or tryptophan. A D gene is named only where the DNA matches it firmly. Clone size is shown for a subset of rows, as once, few, many or a class of expanded clone.

j_call: TRBJ1-1
clone_size: -
v_call: TRBV9
d_call: TRBD1
cdr3_aa: CASSETPGTGANTEAFF
cdr3_nt: TGTGCCAGCAGTGAAACCCCCGGGACAGGGGCGAACACTGAAGCTTTCTTT

j_call: TRBJ2-2
clone_size: few
v_call: TRBV28
d_call: -
cdr3_aa: CASSFSGPNTGELFF
cdr3_nt: TGTGCCAGCAGTTTCTCAGGGCCGAACACCGGGGAGCTGTTTTTT

j_call: TRBJ1-4
clone_size: -
v_call: TRBV19
d_call: -
cdr3_aa: CASSILGVREKLFF
cdr3_nt: TGTGCCAGTAGTATACTCGGGGTTAGGGAAAAACTGTTTTTT

j_call: TRBJ2-7
clone_size: few
v_call: TRBV10-1
d_call: -
cdr3_aa: CASSPTTRGAEQYF
cdr3_nt: TGCGCCAGCAGCCCCACGACCAGGGGGGCCGAGCAGTACTTC

j_call: TRBJ2-1
clone_size: -
v_call: TRBV18
d_call: -
cdr3_aa: CASSPTSQDSKQFF
cdr3_nt: TGTGCCAGCTCACCAACCTCCCAGGACAGCAAGCAGTTCTTC

j_call: TRBJ2-7
clone_size: -
v_call: TRBV3-1
d_call: -
cdr3_aa: CASSQGGWGSGEQYF
cdr3_nt: TGTGCCAGCAGCCAGGGCGGGTGGGGTAGCGGCGAGCAGTACTTC

j_call: TRBJ2-2
clone_size: many
v_call: TRBV2
d_call: TRBD1
cdr3_aa: CASSSQGANTGELFF
cdr3_nt: TGTGCCAGCAGCTCCCAGGGGGCGAACACCGGGGAGCTGTTTTTT

j_call: TRBJ2-7
clone_size: -
v_call: TRBV11-2
d_call: TRBD2
cdr3_aa: CASSTTSGTYEQHF
cdr3_nt: TGTGCCAGCAGCACGACTAGCGGCACCTACGAGCAGCACTTC

j_call: TRBJ1-1
clone_size: many
v_call: TRBV2
d_call: -
cdr3_aa: CASSESGEGEAFF
cdr3_nt: TGTGCCAGCAGTGAATCAGGGGAGGGTGAAGCTTTCTTT

j_call: TRBJ1-2
clone_size: -
v_call: TRBV18
d_call: -
cdr3_aa: CASSEQGTSGFNYGYTF
cdr3_nt: TGTGCCAGCTCTGAACAGGGCACCTCCGGGTTTAACTATGGCTACACCTTC

j_call: TRBJ2-1
clone_size: many
v_call: TRBV7-9
d_call: -
cdr3_aa: CAVSRESSYNEQFF
cdr3_nt: TGTGCCGTAAGCCGGGAGAGCTCCTACAATGAGCAGTTCTTC

j_call: TRBJ1-6
clone_size: -
v_call: TRBV27
d_call: -
cdr3_aa: CASSSMSSYNSPLHF
cdr3_nt: TGTGCCAGCAGTTCAATGAGCTCCTATAATTCACCCCTCCACTTT

j_call: TRBJ2-1
clone_size: many
v_call: TRBV12-3/TRBV12-4
d_call: TRBD2
cdr3_aa: CASSHRTSGSDEQFF
cdr3_nt: TGTGCCAGCAGCCACAGGACTAGCGGGAGTGATGAGCAGTTCTTC

j_call: TRBJ1-2
clone_size: many
v_call: TRBV20-1
d_call: TRBD1
cdr3_aa: CSASMQGGYGYTF
cdr3_nt: TGCAGTGCTAGTATGCAGGGGGGGTATGGCTACACCTTC

j_call: TRBJ2-1
clone_size: few
v_call: TRBV4-2
d_call: -
cdr3_aa: CASSQGLGRDDNEQFF
cdr3_nt: TGTGCCAGCAGCCAGGGATTGGGGCGGGACGACAATGAGCAGTTCTTC

j_call: TRBJ2-4
clone_size: many
v_call: TRBV9
d_call: TRBD2
cdr3_aa: CASSVGTSGSENIQYF
cdr3_nt: TGTGCCAGCAGCGTAGGGACTAGCGGGAGCGAAAACATTCAGTACTTC

j_call: TRBJ1-2
clone_size: -
v_call: TRBV4-2
d_call: TRBD1
cdr3_aa: CASSSLSGTGGGYTF
cdr3_nt: TGTGCCAGCAGCTCCCTCTCCGGGACAGGGGGAGGCTACACCTTC

j_call: TRBJ2-5
clone_size: -
v_call: TRBV20-1
d_call: -
cdr3_aa: CSASHRDTLAETQYF
cdr3_nt: TGCAGTGCTTCCCACCGGGACACCCTCGCGGAGACCCAGTACTTC

j_call: TRBJ2-3
clone_size: many
v_call: TRBV24-1
d_call: -
cdr3_aa: CATSDSGLITSSTDTQYF
cdr3_nt: TGTGCCACCAGTGACTCGGGTTTGATCACCTCTAGCACAGATACGCAGTATTTT

j_call: TRBJ2-5
clone_size: few
v_call: TRBV12-3/TRBV12-4
d_call: -
cdr3_aa: CASSFRVWETQYF
cdr3_nt: TGTGCCAGCAGTTTTAGGGTTTGGGAGACCCAGTACTTC

j_call: TRBJ2-7
clone_size: many
v_call: TRBV20-1
d_call: -
cdr3_aa: CSARESGTWGPHSYEQYF
cdr3_nt: TGCAGTGCTAGGGAATCCGGGACATGGGGACCCCACTCCTACGAGCAGTACTTC

j_call: TRBJ2-3
clone_size: many
v_call: TRBV5-1
d_call: -
cdr3_aa: CASSLALRSGTTSTDTQYF
cdr3_nt: TGCGCCAGCAGCTTGGCCTTAAGGTCGGGCACCACTAGCACAGATACGCAGTATTTT

j_call: TRBJ1-1
clone_size: many
v_call: TRBV12-3/TRBV12-4
d_call: TRBD1
cdr3_aa: CASSTGQGSEAFF
cdr3_nt: TGTGCCAGCAGTACGGGACAGGGGTCTGAAGCTTTCTTT

j_call: TRBJ2-1
clone_size: many
v_call: TRBV7-9
d_call: -
cdr3_aa: CASSPGAAYNEQFF
cdr3_nt: TGTGCCAGCAGCCCCGGAGCGGCCTACAATGAGCAGTTCTTC

j_call: TRBJ1-2
clone_size: -
v_call: TRBV6-2/TRBV6-3
d_call: -
cdr3_aa: CASSYSFPGQLNYGYTF
cdr3_nt: TGTGCCAGCAGTTACTCGTTTCCTGGACAGCTGAACTATGGCTACACCTTC

j_call: TRBJ2-1
clone_size: many
v_call: TRBV2
d_call: -
cdr3_aa: CASSSFNSYNEQFF
cdr3_nt: TGTGCCAGCAGTTCTTTTAACTCCTACAATGAGCAGTTCTTC

j_call: TRBJ1-6
clone_size: few
v_call: TRBV6-5
d_call: -
cdr3_aa: CASSWERESPLHF
cdr3_nt: TGTGCCAGCAGTTGGGAGCGAGAGTCACCCCTCCACTTT

j_call: TRBJ2-5
clone_size: many
v_call: TRBV28
d_call: TRBD2
cdr3_aa: CASSILAGISETQYF
cdr3_nt: TGTGCCAGCAGTATACTAGCGGGAATTTCAGAGACCCAGTACTTC

j_call: TRBJ2-1
clone_size: many
v_call: TRBV24-1
d_call: TRBD2
cdr3_aa: CATSDNLAGGYNEQFF
cdr3_nt: TGTGCCACCAGTGACAATCTAGCGGGAGGCTACAATGAGCAGTTCTTC

j_call: TRBJ2-1
clone_size: -
v_call: TRBV9
d_call: TRBD2
cdr3_aa: CASSASSGRADEQFF
cdr3_nt: TGTGCCAGCAGCGCCTCTAGCGGGAGGGCTGATGAGCAGTTCTTC

j_call: TRBJ2-6
clone_size: -
v_call: TRBV3-1
d_call: -
cdr3_aa: CASSPTRAGANVLTF
cdr3_nt: TGTGCCAGCAGCCCGACCCGTGCGGGGGCCAACGTCCTGACTTTC

j_call: TRBJ2-7
clone_size: -
v_call: TRBV5-1
d_call: -
cdr3_aa: CASSRVPALNEQYF
cdr3_nt: TGCGCCAGCAGCCGCGTCCCAGCCTTGAACGAGCAGTACTTC

j_call: TRBJ2-1
clone_size: many
v_call: TRBV3-1
d_call: -
cdr3_aa: CASSQSVGGNSYNEQFF
cdr3_nt: TGTGCCAGCAGCCAGAGCGTGGGAGGTAACTCCTACAATGAGCAGTTCTTC

j_call: TRBJ1-2
clone_size: many
v_call: TRBV7-3
d_call: -
cdr3_aa: CASSFAGDYGYTF
cdr3_nt: TGTGCCAGCAGCTTCGCAGGGGATTATGGCTACACCTTC

j_call: TRBJ1-4
clone_size: few
v_call: TRBV5-1
d_call: -
cdr3_aa: CASSLDPQGEKLFF
cdr3_nt: TGCGCCAGCAGCTTGGATCCGCAGGGGGAAAAACTGTTTTTT

j_call: TRBJ2-1
clone_size: many
v_call: TRBV28
d_call: TRBD2
cdr3_aa: CASSFGGRSNNEQFF
cdr3_nt: TGTGCCAGCAGTTTCGGCGGGAGGTCTAACAATGAGCAGTTCTTC

j_call: TRBJ2-1
clone_size: few
v_call: TRBV14
d_call: -
cdr3_aa: CASSHLRQSGYNEQFF
cdr3_nt: TGTGCCAGCAGCCACCTCAGGCAAAGCGGTTACAATGAGCAGTTCTTC

j_call: TRBJ2-3
clone_size: many
v_call: TRBV4-1
d_call: TRBD2
cdr3_aa: CASSREGGNTDTQYF
cdr3_nt: TGCGCCAGCAGCCGGGAGGGCGGGAACACAGATACGCAGTATTTT

j_call: TRBJ1-4
clone_size: many
v_call: TRBV3-1
d_call: -
cdr3_aa: CASSQEGEKLFF
cdr3_nt: TGTGCCAGCAGCCAAGAGGGAGAAAAACTGTTTTTT

j_call: TRBJ2-1
clone_size: -
v_call: TRBV5-5
d_call: TRBD2
cdr3_aa: CASSLASGRAYNEQFF
cdr3_nt: TGTGCCAGCAGCTTGGCCAGCGGGAGGGCCTACAATGAGCAGTTCTTC

j_call: TRBJ2-2
clone_size: -
v_call: TRBV10-3
d_call: -
cdr3_aa: CAISESGAAANTGELFF
cdr3_nt: TGTGCCATCAGTGAATCCGGGGCAGCAGCGAACACCGGGGAGCTGTTTTTT

j_call: TRBJ1-1
clone_size: few
v_call: TRBV19
d_call: TRBD1
cdr3_aa: CASSIGTGGAKTEAFF
cdr3_nt: TGTGCCAGTAGTATAGGGACAGGGGGCGCCAAGACTGAAGCTTTCTTT

j_call: TRBJ2-3
clone_size: -
v_call: TRBV6-2/TRBV6-3
d_call: -
cdr3_aa: CASSAFWDTQYF
cdr3_nt: TGTGCCAGCAGTGCCTTCTGGGATACGCAGTATTTT

j_call: TRBJ2-1
clone_size: many
v_call: TRBV11-1
d_call: -
cdr3_aa: CASSLAATADEQFF
cdr3_nt: TGTGCCAGCAGCTTAGCAGCGACAGCGGATGAGCAGTTCTTC

j_call: TRBJ2-7
clone_size: few
v_call: TRBV28
d_call: TRBD1
cdr3_aa: CASNRPGTGKGYEQYF
cdr3_nt: TGTGCCAGCAATCGACCCGGGACAGGGAAGGGGTACGAGCAGTACTTC

j_call: TRBJ1-3
clone_size: -
v_call: TRBV20-1
d_call: -
cdr3_aa: CSARTWGSGNTIYF
cdr3_nt: TGCAGTGCTAGAACCTGGGGATCGGGAAACACCATATATTTT

j_call: TRBJ1-5
clone_size: many
v_call: TRBV28
d_call: TRBD1
cdr3_aa: CASSNRGDNQPQHF
cdr3_nt: TGTGCCAGCTCAAACAGGGGCGACAATCAGCCCCAGCATTTT

j_call: TRBJ1-1
clone_size: many
v_call: TRBV6-2/TRBV6-3
d_call: TRBD1
cdr3_aa: CASTWGQGLNTEAFF
cdr3_nt: TGTGCCAGCACCTGGGGACAGGGACTGAACACTGAAGCTTTCTTT

j_call: TRBJ2-6
clone_size: few
v_call: TRBV2
d_call: -
cdr3_aa: CASSGGPSGANVLTF
cdr3_nt: TGTGCCAGCAGTGGAGGGCCCTCTGGGGCCAACGTCCTGACTTTC

j_call: TRBJ2-7
clone_size: -
v_call: TRBV5-1
d_call: -
cdr3_aa: CASSLTRGLTYEQYF
cdr3_nt: TGCGCCAGCAGCCTCACCCGGGGCTTAACCTACGAGCAGTACTTC